A selection of T cell receptor beta chains follows, all from one sample in a study of T cell responses to AZD1222 COVID-19 vaccine. The data were produced by immunoSEQ multiplex PCR, yet TCRdb's version contains in-frame clones alone and is incomplete. The sample comprises under 150,000 clones, around 88% of which are singletons, and roughly 16% rests with the top ten. The material sequenced was peripheral blood, taken on day 0 of AZD1222 vaccination. These receptor sequences come from an adult in good health. Both conserved end residues are part of each CDR3.

cdr3_aa | j_call | v_call
CASSPYGTDNYGYTF | TRBJ1-2 | TRBV18
CASQNGGLSTDTQYF | TRBJ2-3 | TRBV27
CASIRGEGGISPLHF | TRBJ1-6 | TRBV7-9
CASSSAGRNGGYTF | TRBJ1-2 | TRBV2
CASSAVQGNSPLHF | TRBJ1-6 | TRBV11-2
CASKSGGADETQYF | TRBJ2-5 | TRBV19
CSAIRASEAFF | TRBJ1-1 | TRBV20-1
CASSYSRTGDTEAFF | TRBJ1-1 | TRBV6-5
CASSILAQGSPRPQHF | TRBJ1-5 | TRBV19
CASLKGLSSNGEQFF | TRBJ2-1 | TRBV2
CASSLSASEAFF | TRBJ1-1 | TRBV28
CATEASGGTEAFF | TRBJ1-1 | TRBV24-1
CASSWGSGEEQFF | TRBJ2-1 | TRBV11-2
CASSVGFREGLHIQYF | TRBJ2-4 | TRBV19
CASSPTWFGISNQPQHF | TRBJ1-5 | TRBV5-8
CASGVAMNTEAFF | TRBJ1-1 | TRBV11-3
CASSLVAGQGSNTEAFF | TRBJ1-1 | TRBV5-1
CATSRGSARTDTQYF | TRBJ2-3 | TRBV15
CASIRTAAYEQYF | TRBJ2-7 | TRBV6-5
CASSVAGRGGLGQETQYF | TRBJ2-5 | TRBV9
CASSLVPAGGLFYEQYF | TRBJ2-7 | TRBV5-4
CATSRRGTGRYGYTF | TRBJ1-2 | TRBV15
CATSDREGQPQHF | TRBJ1-5 | TRBV6-4
CASSEQSYEKLFF | TRBJ1-4 | TRBV12-3/TRBV12-4
CASSLHGLTIVGVVAFF | TRBJ1-1 | TRBV21-1
CASSSPNGQLRYEQYF | TRBJ2-7 | TRBV5-1
CASSPRGRGRLHEQYF | TRBJ2-7 | TRBV6-2/TRBV6-3
CASSRAEDQPQHF | TRBJ1-5 | TRBV4-1
CASSVWDQSAGNTIYF | TRBJ1-3 | TRBV9
CASSYMGEKLFF | TRBJ1-4 | TRBV6-5
CASSRAGGGDTGELFF | TRBJ2-2 | TRBV5-1
CASSLNPNAEQYF | TRBJ2-7 | TRBV5-8
CATNSGYGYTF | TRBJ1-2 | TRBV24-1
CAISEDSQNTEAFF | TRBJ1-1 | TRBV10-3
CASSWGTATNEKLFF | TRBJ1-4 | TRBV5-1
CASSSRTGGNYEQYF | TRBJ2-7 | TRBV7-8
CATSDSAGQRNGYTF | TRBJ1-2 | TRBV24-1
CASSPQDTGELFF | TRBJ2-2 | TRBV18
CASSTGSRVAYNSPLHF | TRBJ1-6 | TRBV7-9
CASSLGLAGNEQFF | TRBJ2-1 | TRBV11-3
CSVHSLNEQFF | TRBJ2-1 | TRBV29-1